This TCR beta chain is drawn from a study of T cells in Graves' hyperthyroidism and ophthalmopathy. Per the germline V gene, CDR1 is SGHRS and CDR2 is YFSETQ. The CDR3 extends over 16 amino acids. V shed 4 bases and J 0 bases; nucleotides not matched to a gene: 6. Patients were excluded for uncontrolled infection, other autoimmune disease, pregnancy or lactation. This clonotype was detected once. The CDR3 regions of TCR beta were amplified from RNA transcripts. Initially, a first-round RT-PCR of the TCR CDR3 employed the HTBI primer set. TCRdb independently ran MiXCR on the multiplex PCR reads; one entry per CDR3 protein. The sample records some 420,000 distinct CDR3 sequences, roughly 15% being singletons.

The J gene is TRBJ2-1, the V gene TRBV5-1; TRBD2 matches at 8 bases. Sequences were obtained from blood. This TCR came from a woman aged 18 to 35 with Graves' hyperthyroidism. CDR3 nucleotide sequence: TGCGCCAGCAGCACCGTAGCGGGGCCCTCCTACAATGAGCAGTTCTTC. It translates to CASSTVAGPSYNEQFF.